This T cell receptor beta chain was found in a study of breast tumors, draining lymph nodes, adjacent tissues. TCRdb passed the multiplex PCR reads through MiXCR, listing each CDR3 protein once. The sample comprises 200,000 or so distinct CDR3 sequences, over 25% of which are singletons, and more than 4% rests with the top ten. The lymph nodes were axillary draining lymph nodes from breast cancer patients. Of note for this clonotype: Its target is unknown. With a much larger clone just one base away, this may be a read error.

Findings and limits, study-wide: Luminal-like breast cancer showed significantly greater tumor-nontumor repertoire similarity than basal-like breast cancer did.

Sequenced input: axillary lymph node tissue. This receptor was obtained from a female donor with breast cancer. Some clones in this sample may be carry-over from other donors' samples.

The CDR3 is CASSIEQYQETQYF. The CDR3 region has the DNA TGTGCCAGCAGCATCGAACAGTACCAAGAGACCCAGTACTTC. The chain joins TRBV5-4 to TRBJ2-5, with no clear D. Deletions cut 4 bases from V and 0 bases from J, with 10 bases between. The CDR3 loop spans 14 amino acids. Germline-derived CDR1 and CDR2 are SGHNT and YYREEE (reference sequence).